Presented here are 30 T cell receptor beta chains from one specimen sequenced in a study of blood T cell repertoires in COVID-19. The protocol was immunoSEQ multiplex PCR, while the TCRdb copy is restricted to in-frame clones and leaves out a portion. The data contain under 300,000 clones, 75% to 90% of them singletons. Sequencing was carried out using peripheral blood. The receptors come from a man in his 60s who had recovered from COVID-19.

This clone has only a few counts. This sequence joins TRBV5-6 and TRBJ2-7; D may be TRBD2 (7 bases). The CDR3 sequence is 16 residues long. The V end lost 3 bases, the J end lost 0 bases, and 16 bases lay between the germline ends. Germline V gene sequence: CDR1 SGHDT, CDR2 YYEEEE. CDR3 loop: CASSWGGPASSYEQYF. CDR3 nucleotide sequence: TGTGCCAGCAGCTGGGGGGGGCCAGCCAGCTCCTACGAGCAGTACTTC.

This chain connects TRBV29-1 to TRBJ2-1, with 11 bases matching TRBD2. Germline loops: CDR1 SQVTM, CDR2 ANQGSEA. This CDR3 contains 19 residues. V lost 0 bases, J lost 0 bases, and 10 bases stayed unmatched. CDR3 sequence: CSVEDIKGLADNSYNEQFF. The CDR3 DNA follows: TGCAGCGTTGAAGATATCAAGGGACTAGCGGACAACTCCTACAATGAGCAGTTCTTC.

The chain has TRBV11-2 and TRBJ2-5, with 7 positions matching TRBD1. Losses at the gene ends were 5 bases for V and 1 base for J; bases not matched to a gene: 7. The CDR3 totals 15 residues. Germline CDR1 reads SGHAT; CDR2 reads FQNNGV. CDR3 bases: TGTGCCAGCAGCACTACAGGGGTCACCCAAGAGACCCAGTACTTC. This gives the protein CASSTTGVTQETQYF.

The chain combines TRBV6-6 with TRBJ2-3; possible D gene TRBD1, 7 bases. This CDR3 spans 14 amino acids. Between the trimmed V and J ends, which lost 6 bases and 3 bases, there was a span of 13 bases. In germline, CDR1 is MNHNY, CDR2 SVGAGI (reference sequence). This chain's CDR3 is CASRATGRTDTQYF. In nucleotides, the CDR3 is TGTGCCAGCAGAGCGACAGGGAGGACAGATACGCAGTATTTT.

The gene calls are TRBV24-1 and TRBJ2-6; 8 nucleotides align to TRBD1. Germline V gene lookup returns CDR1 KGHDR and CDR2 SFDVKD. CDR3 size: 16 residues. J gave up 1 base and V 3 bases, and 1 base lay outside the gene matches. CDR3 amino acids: CATSDRTGSGANVLTF. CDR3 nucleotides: TGTGCCACCAGTGATCGGACAGGGTCTGGGGCCAACGTCCTGACTTTC.

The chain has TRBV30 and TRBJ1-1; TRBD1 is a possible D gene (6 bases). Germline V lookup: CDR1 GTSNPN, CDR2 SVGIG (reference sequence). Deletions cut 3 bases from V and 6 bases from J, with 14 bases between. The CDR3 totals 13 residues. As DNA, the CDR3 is TGTGCCTGGAGCCCTGGACAGACCGCTGAAGCTTTCTTT. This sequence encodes CAWSPGQTAEAFF.

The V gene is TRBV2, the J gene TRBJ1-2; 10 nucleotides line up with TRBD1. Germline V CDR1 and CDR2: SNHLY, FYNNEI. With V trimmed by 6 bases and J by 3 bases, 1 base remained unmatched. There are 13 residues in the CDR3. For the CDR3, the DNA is TGTGCCAGCAGCGGACAGGGGGACTATGGCTACACCTTC. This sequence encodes CASSGQGDYGYTF.

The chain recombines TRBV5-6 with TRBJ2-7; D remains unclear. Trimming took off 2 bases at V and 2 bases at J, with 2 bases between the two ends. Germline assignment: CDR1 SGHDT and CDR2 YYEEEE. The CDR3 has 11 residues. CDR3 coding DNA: TGTGCCAGCAGCTTCGCCTACGAGCAGTACTTC. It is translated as CASSFAYEQYF. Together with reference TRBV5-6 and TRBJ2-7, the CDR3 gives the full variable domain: DAGVTQSPTHLIKTRGQQVTLRCSPKSGHDTVSWYQQALGQGPQFIFQYYEEEERQRGNFPDRFSGHQFPNYSSELNVNALLLGDSALYLCASSFAYEQYFGPGTRLTVT.

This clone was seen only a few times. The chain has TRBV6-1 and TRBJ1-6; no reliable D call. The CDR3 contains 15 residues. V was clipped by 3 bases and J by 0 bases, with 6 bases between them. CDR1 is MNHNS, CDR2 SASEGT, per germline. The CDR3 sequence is CASSDASSYNSPLHF. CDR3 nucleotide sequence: TGTGCCAGCAGTGACGCCAGCTCCTATAATTCACCCCTCCACTTT.

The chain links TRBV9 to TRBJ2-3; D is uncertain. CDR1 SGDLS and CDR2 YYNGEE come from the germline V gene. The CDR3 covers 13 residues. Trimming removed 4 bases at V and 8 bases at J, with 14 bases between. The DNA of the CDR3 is TGTGCCAGCAGCCCCCGTTTGGTAGCTACGCAGTATTTT. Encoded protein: CASSPRLVATQYF.

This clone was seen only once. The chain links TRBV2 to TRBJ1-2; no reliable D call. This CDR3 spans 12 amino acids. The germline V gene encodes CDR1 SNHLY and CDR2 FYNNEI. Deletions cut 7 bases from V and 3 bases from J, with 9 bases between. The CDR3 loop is CASIQEDYGYTF. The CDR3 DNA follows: TGTGCCAGCATCCAGGAGGACTATGGCTACACCTTC.

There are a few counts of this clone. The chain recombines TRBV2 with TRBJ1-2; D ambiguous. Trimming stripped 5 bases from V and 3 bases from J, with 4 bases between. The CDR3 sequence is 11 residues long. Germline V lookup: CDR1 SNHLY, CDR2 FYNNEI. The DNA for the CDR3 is TGTGCCAGCAGTCCAGACTATGGCTACACCTTC. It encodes CASSPDYGYTF.

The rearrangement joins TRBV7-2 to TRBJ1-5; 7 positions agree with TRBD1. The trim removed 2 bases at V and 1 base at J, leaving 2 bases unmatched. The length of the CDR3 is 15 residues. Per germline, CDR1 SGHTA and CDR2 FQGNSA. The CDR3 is CASSLQGQSNQPQHF. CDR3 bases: TGTGCCAGCAGCTTACAGGGACAGAGCAATCAGCCCCAGCATTTT.

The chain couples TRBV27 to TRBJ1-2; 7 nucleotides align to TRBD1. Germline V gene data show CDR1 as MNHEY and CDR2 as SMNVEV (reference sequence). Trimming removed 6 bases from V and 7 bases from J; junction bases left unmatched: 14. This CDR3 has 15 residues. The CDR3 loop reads CASSRGSGQTSGYTF. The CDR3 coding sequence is TGTGCCAGCAGCCGAGGGTCGGGACAGACCTCTGGCTACACCTTC.

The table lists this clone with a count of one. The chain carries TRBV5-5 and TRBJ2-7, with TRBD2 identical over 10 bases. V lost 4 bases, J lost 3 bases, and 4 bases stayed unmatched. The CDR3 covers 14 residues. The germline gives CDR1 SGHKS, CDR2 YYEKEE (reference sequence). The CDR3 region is CASSTSGRVYEQYF. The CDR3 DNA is TGTGCCAGCAGCACCAGCGGGAGGGTCTACGAGCAGTACTTC.

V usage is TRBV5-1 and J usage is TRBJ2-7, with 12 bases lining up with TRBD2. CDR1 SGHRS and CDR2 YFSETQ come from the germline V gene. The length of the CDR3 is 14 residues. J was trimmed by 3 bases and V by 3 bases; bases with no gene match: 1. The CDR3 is CASSWTSGNYEQYF. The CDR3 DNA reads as TGCGCCAGCAGCTGGACTAGCGGGAACTACGAGCAGTACTTC.

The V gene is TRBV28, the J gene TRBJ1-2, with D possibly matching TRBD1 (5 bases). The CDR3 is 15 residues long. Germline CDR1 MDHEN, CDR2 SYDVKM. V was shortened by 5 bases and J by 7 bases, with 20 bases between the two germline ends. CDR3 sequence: CASSTSRGASGGYTF. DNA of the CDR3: TGTGCCAGCAGTACTTCACGCGGGGCGTCGGGTGGCTACACCTTC.

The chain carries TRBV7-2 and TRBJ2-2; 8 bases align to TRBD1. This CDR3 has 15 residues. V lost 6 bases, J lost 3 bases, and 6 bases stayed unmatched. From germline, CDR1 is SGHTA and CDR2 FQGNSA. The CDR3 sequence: CASRNRGIDTGELFF. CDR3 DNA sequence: TGTGCCAGCAGAAACAGGGGGATCGACACCGGGGAGCTGTTTTTT.

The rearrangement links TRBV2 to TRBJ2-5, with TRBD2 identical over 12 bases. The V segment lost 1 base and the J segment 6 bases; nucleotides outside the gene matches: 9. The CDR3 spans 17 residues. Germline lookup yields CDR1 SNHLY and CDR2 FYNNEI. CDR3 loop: CASSEVWASGGGKTQYF. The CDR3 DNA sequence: TGTGCCAGCAGTGAAGTTTGGGCTAGCGGGGGGGGAAAGACCCAGTACTTC.

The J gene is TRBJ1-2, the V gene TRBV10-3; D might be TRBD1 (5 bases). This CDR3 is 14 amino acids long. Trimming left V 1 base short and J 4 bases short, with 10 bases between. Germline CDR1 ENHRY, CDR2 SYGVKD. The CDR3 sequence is CAISELTDSYGYTF. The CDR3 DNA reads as TGTGCCATCAGTGAGTTGACAGATTCCTATGGCTACACCTTC.

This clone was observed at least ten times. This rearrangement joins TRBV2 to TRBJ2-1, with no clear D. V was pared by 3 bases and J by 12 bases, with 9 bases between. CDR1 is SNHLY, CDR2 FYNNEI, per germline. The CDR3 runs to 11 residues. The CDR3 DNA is TGTGCCAGCAGTGAGCTTCTAGGGCAGTTCTTC. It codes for CASSELLGQFF.

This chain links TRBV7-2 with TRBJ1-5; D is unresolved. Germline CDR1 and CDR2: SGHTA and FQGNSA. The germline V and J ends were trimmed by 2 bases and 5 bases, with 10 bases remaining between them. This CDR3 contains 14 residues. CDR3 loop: CASSLFSGDQPQHF. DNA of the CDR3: TGTGCCAGCAGCTTATTTAGTGGTGATCAGCCCCAGCATTTT.

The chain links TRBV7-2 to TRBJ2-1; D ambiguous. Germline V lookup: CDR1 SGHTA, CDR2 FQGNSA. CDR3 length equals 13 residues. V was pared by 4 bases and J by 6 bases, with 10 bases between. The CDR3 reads CASSSPWSNEQFF. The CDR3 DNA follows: TGTGCCAGCAGCTCCCCCTGGAGCAATGAGCAGTTCTTC.

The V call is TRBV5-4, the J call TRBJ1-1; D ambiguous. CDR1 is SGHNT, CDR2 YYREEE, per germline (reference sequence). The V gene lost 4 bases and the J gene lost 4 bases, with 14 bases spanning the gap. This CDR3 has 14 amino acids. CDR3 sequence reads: CASSPPGMVTEAFF. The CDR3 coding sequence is TGTGCCAGCAGCCCCCCCGGGATGGTCACTGAAGCTTTCTTT.

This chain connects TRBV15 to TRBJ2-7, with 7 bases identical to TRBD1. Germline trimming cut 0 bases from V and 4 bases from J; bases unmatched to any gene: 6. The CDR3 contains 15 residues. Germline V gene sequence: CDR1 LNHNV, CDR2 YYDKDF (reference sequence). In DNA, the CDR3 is TGTGCCACCAGCAGAGATCAGGGACAGACGTACGAGCAGTACTTC. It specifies CATSRDQGQTYEQYF.

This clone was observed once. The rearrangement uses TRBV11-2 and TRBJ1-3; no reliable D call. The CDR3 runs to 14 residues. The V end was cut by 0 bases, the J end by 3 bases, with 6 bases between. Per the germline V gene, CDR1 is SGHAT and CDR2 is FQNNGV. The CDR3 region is CASSLDRVGNTIYF. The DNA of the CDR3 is TGTGCCAGCAGCTTAGACCGGGTTGGAAACACCATATATTTT.

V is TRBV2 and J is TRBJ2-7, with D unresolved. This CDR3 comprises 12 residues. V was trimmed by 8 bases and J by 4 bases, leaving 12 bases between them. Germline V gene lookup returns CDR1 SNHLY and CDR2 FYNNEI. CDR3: CASQMASYEQYF. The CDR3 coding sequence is TGTGCCAGCCAGATGGCATCGTACGAGCAGTACTTC.

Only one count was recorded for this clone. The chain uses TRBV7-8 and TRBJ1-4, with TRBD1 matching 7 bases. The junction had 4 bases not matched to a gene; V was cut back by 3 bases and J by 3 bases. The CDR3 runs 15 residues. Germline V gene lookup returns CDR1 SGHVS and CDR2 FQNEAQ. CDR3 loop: CASSLATGPNEKLFF. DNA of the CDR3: TGTGCCAGCAGCTTGGCGACAGGGCCTAATGAAAAACTGTTTTTT.

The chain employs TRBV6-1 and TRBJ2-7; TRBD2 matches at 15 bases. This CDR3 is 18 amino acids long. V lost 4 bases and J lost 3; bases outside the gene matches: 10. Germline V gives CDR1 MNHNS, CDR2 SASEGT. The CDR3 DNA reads TGTGCCAGCAGTGGGTCAGGAGTGGGACTAGCGGGAGGCTACGAGCAGTACTTC. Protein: CASSGSGVGLAGGYEQYF.

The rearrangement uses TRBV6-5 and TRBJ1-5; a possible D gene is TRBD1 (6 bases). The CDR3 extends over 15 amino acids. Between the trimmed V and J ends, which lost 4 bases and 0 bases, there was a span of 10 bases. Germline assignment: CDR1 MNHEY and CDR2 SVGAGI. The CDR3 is CASSWGQNSNQPQHF. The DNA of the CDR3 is TGTGCCAGCAGTTGGGGGCAGAATAGCAATCAGCCCCAGCATTTT.